The present T cell receptor beta chain was sequenced within a study of blood T cell repertoires in COVID-19. Study-level information: The analysed material was cDNA or gDNA that came from T cells, B-cell-depleted T cells, or PBMCs.

V lost 4 bases and J lost 2; bases outside the gene matches: 4. The CDR3 contains 17 residues. Germline V gene sequence: CDR1 ENHRY, CDR2 SYGVKD. In the source study's methods: Quantification of nucleated cells was approximated via reference gene primer amplification. The repertoire was sequenced with immunoSEQ multiplex PCR; TCRdb's copy has only in-frame clones and lacks some. V, J and clone size are taken as reported in that table, and D and trimming were inferred from the DNA itself. In the table there are about 130,000 clones, under 85% of which are singletons. This clonotype was sampled from a middle-aged man with active or convalescent COVID-19. Material: peripheral blood. V usage is TRBV10-3 and J usage is TRBJ2-2; 13 nucleotides line up with TRBD2. The chain's CDR3 is CAISATSGGSNTGELFF. The CDR3 DNA reads as TGTGCCATCAGTGCGACTAGCGGGGGGTCCAACACCGGGGAGCTGTTTTTT.